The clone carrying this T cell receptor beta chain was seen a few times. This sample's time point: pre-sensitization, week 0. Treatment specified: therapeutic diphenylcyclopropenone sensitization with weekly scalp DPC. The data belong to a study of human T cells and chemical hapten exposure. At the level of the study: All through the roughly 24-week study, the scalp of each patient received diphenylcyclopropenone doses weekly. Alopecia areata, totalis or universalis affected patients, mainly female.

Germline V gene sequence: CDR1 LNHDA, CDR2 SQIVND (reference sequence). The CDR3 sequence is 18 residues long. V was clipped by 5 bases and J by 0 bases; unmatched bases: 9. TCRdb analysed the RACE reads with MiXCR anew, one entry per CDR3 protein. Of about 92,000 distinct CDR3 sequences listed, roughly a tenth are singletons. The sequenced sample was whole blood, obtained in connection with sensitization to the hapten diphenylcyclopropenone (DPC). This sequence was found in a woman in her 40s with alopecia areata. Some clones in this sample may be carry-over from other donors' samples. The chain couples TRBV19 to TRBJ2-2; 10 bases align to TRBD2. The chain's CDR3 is CASSGHESGGANTGELFF. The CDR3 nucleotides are TGTGCCAGTAGTGGGCACGAGAGCGGGGGGGCGAACACCGGGGAGCTGTTTTTT.